The 13 T cell receptor beta chains in this list originate from one sample, sequenced in a study of T cell responses to AZD1222 COVID-19 vaccine. Clones were read by immunoSEQ multiplex PCR, and TCRdb kept only the in-frame ones, dropping some. This sample has 150,000 to 200,000 clones; about 90% occur once, and the top ten carry 11%. The sample here was peripheral blood, taken 28 days after the second AZD1222 dose. Every receptor here comes from an adult who received the AZD1222 COVID-19 vaccine.

The V and J genes are TRBV27 and TRBJ2-7; 8 bases align to TRBD1. V was clipped by 2 bases and J by 7 bases; unmatched bases: 10. The germline CDR1 and CDR2 sequences are MNHEY and SMNVEV (reference sequence). There are 15 residues in the CDR3. The CDR3 DNA reads TGTGCCAGCAGTTTAGTCAGGGGGCCCTCTCGGGAGCAGTACTTC. Translation gives CASSLVRGPSREQYF.

The genes are TRBV7-6 and TRBJ1-1; 8 bases align to TRBD1. The CDR3 length is 13 residues. Germline CDR1 reads SGHVS; CDR2 reads FNYEAQ. J gave up 11 bases and V 4 bases, and 9 bases lay outside the gene matches. CDR3 loop: CASSSRQGTGAFF. DNA for the CDR3: TGTGCCAGCAGCTCGAGACAGGGGACGGGTGCTTTCTTT. Drawing the rest from reference TRBV7-6 and TRBJ1-1, the complete variable domain is GAGVSQSPRYKVTKRGQDVALRCDPISGHVSLYWYRQALGQGPEFLTYFNYEAQQDKSGLPNDRFSAERPEGSISTLTIQRTEQRDSAMYRCASSSRQGTGAFFGQGTRLTVV.

The chain employs TRBV6-5 and TRBJ1-6; D not certain. The CDR3 has 13 residues. Germline V gene data show CDR1 as MNHEY and CDR2 as SVGAGI. Trimming pared 5 bases from V and 10 bases from J, leaving 12 bases between. CDR3 DNA: TGTGCCAGCAGTCCCGGACCGAGATCACCCCTCCACTTT. Translated: CASSPGPRSPLHF.

The CDR3 bases are TGCGCCAGCAGCTTTGAGGGGCGCATCGGCTACGAGCAGTACTTC. Its translation: CASSFEGRIGYEQYF. This chain links TRBV5-1 with TRBJ2-7; possibly TRBD1 or TRBD2 for D (5 bases each). This CDR3 comprises 15 residues. V lost 2 bases and J lost 3, with 15 bases in between. CDR1 and CDR2 from the germline V gene are SGHRS and YFSETQ.

The chain combines TRBV3-1 (or the pseudogene TRBV3-2) with TRBJ2-1, with D perhaps matching TRBD2 (5 bases). Germline CDR1 reads LGHDT; CDR2 reads YNNKEL (reference sequence). Between the trimmed V and J ends, which lost 5 bases and 2 bases, there was a span of 10 bases. The CDR3 is 14 residues long. The CDR3 DNA follows: TGTGCCAGCAGCGTCCGGGAACCCTACAATGAGCAGTTCTTC. Translation: CASSVREPYNEQFF.

In this sample, this clone turned up once. V is TRBV9 and J is TRBJ1-3; a weak D match, TRBD1 (6 bases). Germline V CDR1 and CDR2: SGDLS, YYNGEE. CDR3 length: 17 amino acids. Trimming shortened V by 0 bases and J by 0 bases, and 13 bases separated the two germline ends. The CDR3 reads CASSVGAGANSGNTIYF. In nucleotides, the CDR3 is TGTGCCAGCAGCGTAGGGGCGGGGGCCAACTCTGGAAACACCATATATTTT.

The chain combines TRBV30 with TRBJ1-1, with 10 bases aligning to TRBD1. This CDR3 has 14 residues. Germline CDR1 GTSNPN, CDR2 SVGIG (reference sequence). V gave up 3 bases and J gave up 10 bases; unmatched junction bases: 11. The CDR3 DNA follows: TGTGCCTGGAGCCGACTACCCGGACAGGGGGTAGCTTTCTTT. Protein sequence: CAWSRLPGQGVAFF.

The genes are TRBV28 and TRBJ2-2; 9 nucleotides align to TRBD1. The germline V gene has CDR1 MDHEN and CDR2 SYDVKM. The CDR3 is 14 residues long. V trimming: 8 bases; J trimming: 2 bases; junction bases outside the gene matches: 3. The CDR3 loop is CASSDRGNTGELFF. CDR3 DNA sequence: TGTGCCAGCTCGGACAGGGGAAACACCGGGGAGCTGTTTTTT.

This chain links TRBV3-1 (or the pseudogene TRBV3-2) with TRBJ2-3; 8 positions agree with TRBD2. Unmatched junction bases numbered 3, after V lost 4 bases and J lost 3 bases. The CDR3 sequence is 14 residues long. Germline assignment: CDR1 LGHDT and CDR2 YNNKEL (reference sequence). CDR3 sequence reads: CASSPRGGTDTQYF. Here the CDR3 DNA reads TGTGCCAGCAGCCCTCGGGGGGGAACAGATACGCAGTATTTT.

The chain couples TRBV6-1 to TRBJ2-6; 8 bases agree with TRBD2. There are 17 residues in the CDR3. Germline CDR1 MNHNS, CDR2 SASEGT. The V segment lost 4 bases and the J segment 3 bases; nucleotides outside the gene matches: 8. CDR3 nucleotide sequence: TGTGCCAGCAGTGCCGCCGGGGGGGTTTATGGGGCCAACGTCCTGACTTTC. Its translation: CASSAAGGVYGANVLTF.

This clone was found once. The chain links TRBV10-3 to TRBJ2-1; TRBD2 matches 8 bases. CDR1 and CDR2 from the germline V gene are ENHRY and SYGVKD. The length of the CDR3 is 14 residues. The V and J ends lost 4 bases and 7 bases, in that order; junction bases with no gene match: 6. This CDR3 reads CAISGSSGWNEQFF. The CDR3 nucleotides read TGTGCCATCAGTGGCTCTAGCGGGTGGAATGAGCAGTTCTTC.

The chain couples TRBV7-2 to TRBJ2-3; 9 bases match TRBD2. The CDR3 runs 14 residues. V shed 5 bases, J shed 4 bases, and the junction held 4 bases outside the gene matches. Germline CDR1 reads SGHTA; CDR2 reads FQGNSA. The CDR3 here is CASSEGLAADTQYF. CDR3 sequence (DNA): TGTGCCAGCAGCGAGGGACTAGCCGCAGATACGCAGTATTTT.

The rearrangement links TRBV2 to TRBJ1-2; the D is unclear. Looked up from germline, CDR1 is SNHLY and CDR2 is FYNNEI. The CDR3 spans 13 residues. V gave up 3 bases and J gave up 4 bases, with 9 bases separating them. CDR3 nucleotides: TGTGCCAGCAGTGATAGGCTCCTCTATGGCTACACCTTC. Protein product: CASSDRLLYGYTF.